The next 7 T cell receptor beta chains were all read from a single sample in a study of CD8+CD57+ T cells in acquired aplastic anemia. It was patients with CD8+CD57+ cell expansion by flow cytometry who were chosen for sequencing. The template used for profiling TCR beta VDJ and CDR3 was genomic DNA. TCRdb ran MiXCR on the reads and lists one entry per CDR3 protein. This table holds roughly 500,000 distinct CDR3 sequences, about a third found once. Sequencing was done on a sample of sorted CD4+, CD8+, or CD8+CD57+ T cells (not recorded which) from PBMCs. The source of these receptors is a human donor with aplastic anemia.

CDR3 sequence reads: CAWRPGQTDNEKLFF. DNA for the CDR3: TGTGCCTGGAGGCCGGGACAGACGGATAATGAAAAACTGTTTTTT. The gene calls are TRBV30 and TRBJ1-4; 7 bases are a match to TRBD1. The CDR3 runs to 15 residues. The germline gives CDR1 GTSNPN, CDR2 SVGIG (reference sequence). After removal of 3 bases from V and 4 bases from J, the junction contained 8 bases not matched to a gene.

A few counts support this clonotype. The chain links TRBV20-1 to TRBJ1-5; D gene unclear. This CDR3 is 15 amino acids long. Germline V CDR1 and CDR2: DFQATT, SNEGSKA (reference sequence). V lost 0 bases and J 3 bases, leaving 12 bases between the germline ends. CDR3 amino acids: CSARDPSRANQPQHF. The CDR3 nucleotides are TGCAGTGCTAGAGATCCTAGCCGGGCCAATCAGCCCCAGCATTTT.

V gene TRBV11-2 combines with J gene TRBJ2-1, with D perhaps assigned TRBD1 or TRBD2 (7 bases each). Germline V gene data show CDR1 as SGHAT and CDR2 as FQNNGV. V lost 5 bases and J 7 bases, leaving 18 bases between the germline ends. The CDR3 totals 15 residues. CDR3 region: CASSRPPGGVNEQFF. The CDR3 coding sequence is TGTGCCAGCAGCCGTCCCCCAGGGGGGGTTAATGAGCAGTTCTTC.

Details on this clonotype: An end of the junction differs from the germline gene, which may be a read error. The J gene is TRBJ1-6, the V gene TRBV19; 7 bases match TRBD1. The CDR3 is made up of 14 amino acids. The germline V gene has CDR1 LNHDA and CDR2 SQIVND (reference sequence). The CDR3 loop is CASSSQGSNAPLHF. CDR3 bases: TGTGCCAGTAGTTCACAGGGGTCTAATGCACCCCTCCACTTT.

Many counts were recorded for this clonotype. This chain links TRBV10-2 with TRBJ2-7, with TRBD1 identical over 8 bases. Germline lookup yields CDR1 WSHSY and CDR2 SAAADI. This CDR3 contains 14 residues. The ends lost 9 bases at V and 0 bases at J; junction bases unmatched: 7. The CDR3 DNA is TGCGCCAGTCGGGACAGGTTCCTCTCCTACGAGCAGTACTTC. Amino acid sequence: CASRDRFLSYEQYF.

With respect to this clonotype: With a much larger clone just one base away, this may be a read error. The V call is TRBV19, the J call TRBJ2-5, with 9 nucleotides matching TRBD2. CDR3 length: 12 amino acids. Looked up from germline, CDR1 is LNHDA and CDR2 is SQIVND (reference sequence). V shed 5 bases and J 13 bases; nucleotides not matched to a gene: 8. CDR3 region: CASSLAGNPLYF. In DNA form, the CDR3 reads TGTGCCAGTAGTCTAGCGGGGAATCCTCTGTACTTC.

Here the CDR3 reads CASSVGPGNYGYTF. CDR3 DNA: TGTGCCAGCAGCGTAGGTCCGGGTAACTATGGCTACACCTTC. The chain recombines TRBV9 with TRBJ1-2; D uncertain. The CDR3 covers 14 residues. Trimming removed 0 bases from V and 1 base from J, with 7 bases in between. Germline CDR1 is SGDLS and CDR2 is YYNGEE.